The 26 T cell receptor beta chains reported below all come from one sample, sequenced in a study of spatial heterogeneity in lung cancer. Time point in this sample: sample taken at primary tumor resection. Whole RNA obtained from tumor, nontumor lung or frozen PBMC underwent sequencing without sorting. One entry per CDR3 protein results from TCRdb running MiXCR on the 5' RACE reads. The sample carries about 11,000 distinct CDR3 sequences, approximately 25% recorded once. The sample consisted of PBMCs, taken at surgery. These receptors originate from a female donor with early-stage non-small cell lung cancer.

The rearrangement joins TRBV28 to TRBJ1-2; possibly TRBD1 for D (5 bases). CDR3 length equals 13 residues. From germline, CDR1 is MDHEN and CDR2 SYDVKM. V was trimmed by 8 bases and J by 4 bases, leaving 14 bases between them. The CDR3 sequence is CASRLTESYGYTF. CDR3 DNA sequence: TGTGCCAGCCGATTGACAGAAAGCTATGGCTACACCTTC.

In regard to this clonotype: The missing conserved phenylalanine or tryptophan at the end of this CDR3 makes a read error likely. The rearrangement links TRBV9 to TRBJ2-1; D is uncertain. This CDR3 comprises 15 residues. The germline CDR1 and CDR2 sequences are SGDLS and YYNGEE. Trimming pared 3 bases from V and 0 bases from J, leaving 10 bases between. The CDR3 DNA follows: TGTGCCAGCAGCGAGCTCCAAGGCTCCTACAATGAGCAGTTCTCC. Its protein product is CASSELQGSYNEQFS.

This clonotype was seen only a few times. The chain joins TRBV12-3 or TRBV12-4 to TRBJ2-1, with D perhaps matching TRBD2 (5 bases). V was pared by 6 bases and J by 6 bases, with 9 bases between. The CDR3 sequence is 12 residues long. CDR3 nucleotides: TGTGCCAGCAGCCAAGAGGGCAATGAGCAGTTCTTC. Translation gives CASSQEGNEQFF.

By share, this clonotype counts as medium-sized. V and J are TRBV20-1 and TRBJ2-1; TRBD2 might be the D (6 bases). From germline, CDR1 is DFQATT and CDR2 SNEGSKA (reference sequence). Deletions cut 6 bases from V and 4 bases from J, with 22 bases between. The CDR3 runs to 16 residues. The CDR3 spells CSARMGGWRGYNEQFF. For the CDR3, the DNA is TGCAGTGCGAGAATGGGCGGCTGGAGGGGTTACAATGAGCAGTTCTTC.

By sample fraction, this clonotype is medium-sized. The chain recombines TRBV7-3 with TRBJ2-7; D is possibly TRBD1 or TRBD2 (6 bases each). There are 13 residues in the CDR3. Germline assignment: CDR1 SGHTA and CDR2 FQGTGA. The V and J ends lost 5 bases and 6 bases respectively, with 14 bases between them. The CDR3 loop is CASSLRGEGEQYF. The DNA of the CDR3 is TGTGCCAGCAGCCTAAGGGGGGAAGGCGAGCAGTACTTC. Supplemented by reference TRBV7-3 and TRBJ2-7, the full variable domain reads GAGVSQTPSNKVTEKGKYVELRCDPISGHTALYWYRQSLGQGPEFLIYFQGTGAADDSGLPNDRFFAVRPEGSVSTLKIQRTERGDSAVYLCASSLRGEGEQYFGPGTRLTVT.

CDR3 protein: CASSPGGPSGFF. CDR3 bases: TGCGCCAGCAGCCCCGGGGGGCCCTCGGGGTTCTTC. J is TRBJ2-1 and V is TRBV5-1; D may be TRBD2 (7 bases). The ends were cut back, 4 bases at V and 15 bases at J, with 17 bases in the middle. Germline CDR1 is SGHRS and CDR2 is YFSETQ. There are 12 residues in the CDR3.

This clonotype rates as medium-sized. This sequence joins TRBV28 and TRBJ1-5; a possible D gene is TRBD1 (5 bases). The germline V gene encodes CDR1 MDHEN and CDR2 SYDVKM. Between the trimmed V and J ends, which lost 11 bases and 3 bases, there was a span of 11 bases. The CDR3 spans 12 residues. CDR3 sequence: CASRDFNQPQHF. The CDR3 nucleotides read TGTGCCTCCCGGGACTTCAATCAGCCCCAGCATTTT.

The table lists this clonotype with a few counts. The V call is TRBV12-3 or TRBV12-4, the J call TRBJ1-1; 7 nucleotides align to TRBD1. The CDR3 runs to 15 residues. J was trimmed by 1 base and V by 7 bases; bases with no gene match: 9. The CDR3 reads CASTRGAGGNTEAFF. The CDR3 DNA is TGTGCCAGCACCCGGGGGGCAGGGGGGAACACTGAAGCTTTCTTT.

The chain links TRBV4-1 to TRBJ2-3; 10 nucleotides align to TRBD2. The junction had 10 bases not matched to a gene; V was cut back by 0 bases and J by 4 bases. The CDR3 extends over 18 amino acids. Germline values: CDR1 MGHRA, CDR2 YSYEKL. This CDR3 is CASSQEEWLAGVSDTQYF. The DNA for the CDR3 is TGCGCCAGCAGCCAAGAGGAATGGCTAGCGGGAGTGTCAGATACGCAGTATTTT.

The chain recombines TRBV6-4 with TRBJ1-5; possibly TRBD1 for D (5 bases). The CDR3 spans 15 residues. CDR1 is MRHNA, CDR2 SNTAGT, per germline. V dropped 6 bases and J dropped 0 bases, with 12 bases sitting between them. CDR3 in amino acids: CASRPGPYSNQPQHF. Written as DNA, the CDR3 is TGTGCCAGCAGACCGGGACCTTATAGCAATCAGCCCCAGCATTTT.

The gene calls are TRBV7-6 and TRBJ2-7; D possibly uses TRBD1 or TRBD2 (6 bases each). Germline loops: CDR1 SGHVS, CDR2 FNYEAQ. The length of the CDR3 is 16 residues. V was pared by 5 bases and J by 0 bases, with 17 bases between. CDR3 in amino acids: CASSPGAGDSSYEQYF. Here the CDR3 DNA reads TGTGCCAGCAGCCCGGGGGCCGGGGATAGCTCCTACGAGCAGTACTTC.

The gene calls are TRBV6-6 and TRBJ1-2; tentative D call: TRBD1 (6 bases). CDR3 length equals 14 residues. Germline V gene sequence: CDR1 MNHNY, CDR2 SVGAGI (reference sequence). V was shortened by 6 bases and J by 4 bases, with 15 bases between the two germline ends. CDR3 in DNA: TGTGCCAGCAGCTCCCGGGGGCCACCCTATGGCTACACCTTC. Amino acid sequence: CASSSRGPPYGYTF.

This clonotype was seen only once. This CDR3 reads CASSSTYNEQFF. CDR3 nucleotides: TGTGCCAGCAGTTCGACCTACAATGAGCAGTTCTTC. The V gene is TRBV6-2 or TRBV6-3, the J gene TRBJ2-1; D uncertain. CDR1 is MNHEY and CDR2 is SVGEGT in the germline V gene. This CDR3 comprises 12 residues. Trimming left V 4 bases short and J 2 bases short, with 3 bases between.

The chain links TRBV18 to TRBJ1-2; D perhaps matches TRBD1 (5 bases). The CDR3 runs to 13 residues. In germline, CDR1 is KGHSH, CDR2 LQKENI. V lost 1 base, J lost 8 bases, and 11 bases lay in between. CDR3 nucleotide sequence: TGTGCCAGCTCACCACGGGACGGAGAGGGCTACACCTTC. As protein: CASSPRDGEGYTF.

The rearrangement links TRBV6-5 to TRBJ2-7; tentatively, D is TRBD1 or TRBD2 (5 bases each). The CDR3 consists of 15 residues. Germline loops: CDR1 MNHEY, CDR2 SVGAGI. V was clipped by 6 bases and J by 2 bases, with 17 bases between them. The CDR3 DNA sequence: TGTGCCAGCAGCGGACGGGGCCGCTCTACCTACGAGCAGTACTTC. It specifies CASSGRGRSTYEQYF.

This clonotype is labeled large (0.1 to 1%). This chain connects TRBV6-2 or TRBV6-3 to TRBJ2-1, with TRBD2 as a possible D gene (6 bases). Trimming removed 0 bases from V and 4 bases from J, with 10 bases in between. The V gene's germline CDR1 is MNHEY and CDR2 SVGEGT. The CDR3 has 15 amino acids. CDR3 loop: CASSYSAEGYNEQFF. CDR3 nucleotides: TGTGCCAGCAGTTACTCGGCGGAGGGGTACAATGAGCAGTTCTTC.

By proportion, this clonotype is medium-sized. V gene TRBV6-5 combines with J gene TRBJ2-1; 9 bases map to TRBD2. Trimming cost V 4 bases and J 9 bases; bases outside gene matches: 16. Germline V gene lookup returns CDR1 MNHEY and CDR2 SVGAGI. The CDR3 extends over 17 amino acids. CDR3 in amino acids: CASSFPFLAGSQSEQFF. As DNA, the CDR3 is TGTGCCAGCAGTTTCCCCTTCCTAGCGGGATCTCAGAGTGAGCAGTTCTTC.

This clonotype was recorded many times. V and J are TRBV5-1 and TRBJ1-4, with 9 bases lining up with TRBD1. The trim removed 3 bases at V and 7 bases at J, leaving 7 bases unmatched. CDR1 is SGHRS and CDR2 is YFSETQ in the germline V gene. The CDR3 is 15 amino acids. The CDR3 nucleotides are TGCGCCAGCAGCTCCGGGACAGGGTCGGGTGAAAAACTGTTTTTT. This codes for CASSSGTGSGEKLFF.

With regard to this clonotype: A much larger clone differs by one base, so this may be a read error. The chain has TRBV12-3 or TRBV12-4 and TRBJ1-2; a weak D match, TRBD1 (5 bases). CDR3 length equals 13 residues. CDR3 loop: CASSQGLNYSYTF. The DNA for the CDR3 is TGTGCCAGCAGCCAGGGACTAAACTATAGCTACACCTTC.

The chain uses TRBV7-2 and TRBJ2-6; 8 bases are shared with TRBD2. Looked up from germline, CDR1 is SGHTA and CDR2 is FQGNSA. This CDR3 region has 16 residues. After removal of 3 bases from V and 3 bases from J, the junction contained 4 bases not matched to a gene. CDR3 residues: CASSFGGRLGANVLTF. CDR3 DNA: TGTGCCAGCAGCTTTGGCGGGAGGCTTGGGGCCAACGTCCTGACTTTC.

In its sample, this clonotype ranks as medium-sized (0.01 to 0.1%). The genes are TRBV6-1 and TRBJ2-7; 8 bases are a match to TRBD1. The CDR3 has 16 amino acids. The trim removed 2 bases at V and 2 bases at J, leaving 8 bases unmatched. Germline loops: CDR1 MNHNS, CDR2 SASEGT. The CDR3 nucleotides are TGTGCCAGCAGTGAATCGGAAGGGACAGGAGCCTACGAGCAGTACTTC. This codes for CASSESEGTGAYEQYF.

In its sample, this clonotype was seen a few times. V is TRBV27 and J is TRBJ1-1; D uncertain. Germline assignment: CDR1 MNHEY and CDR2 SMNVEV (reference sequence). The CDR3 contains 13 residues. V lost 3 bases and J lost 5, with 10 bases in between. In DNA form, the CDR3 reads TGTGCCAGCAGTTTCGGACCTAGGACTGAAGCTTTCTTT. Its protein product is CASSFGPRTEAFF.

The chain joins TRBV29-1 to TRBJ2-5; D unresolved. The germline CDR1 and CDR2 sequences are SQVTM and ANQGSEA. Between the trimmed V and J ends, which lost 5 bases and 5 bases, there was a span of 21 bases. This CDR3 spans 15 amino acids. The CDR3 loop is CSVTKWSRLSETQYF. The CDR3 DNA reads as TGCAGCGTTACTAAATGGTCGCGGCTCAGCGAGACCCAGTACTTC. The full variable domain, with the rest looked up from reference TRBV29-1 and TRBJ2-5, is SAVISQKPSRDICQRGTSLTIQCQVDSQVTMMFWYRQQPGQSLTLIATANQGSEATYESGFVIDKFPISRPNLTFSTLTVSNMSPEDSSIYLCSVTKWSRLSETQYFGPGTRLLVL.

This clonotype was seen a handful of times. V and J are TRBV12-5 and TRBJ2-3; TRBD2 aligns across 15 bases. The trim removed 1 base at V and 6 bases at J, leaving 14 bases unmatched. This CDR3 contains 20 residues. The V gene's germline CDR1 is LGHNT and CDR2 FRNRAP. Here the CDR3 reads CASGLALLPGLAGGADTQYF. CDR3 coding DNA: TGTGCTAGTGGTTTGGCACTACTACCGGGACTAGCGGGAGGCGCGGATACGCAGTATTTT. Variable domain in full (rest from reference TRBV12-5 and TRBJ2-3): DARVTQTPRHKVTEMGQEVTMRCQPILGHNTVFWYRQTMMQGLELLAYFRNRAPLDDSGMPKDRFSAEMPDATLATLKIQPSEPRDSAVYFCASGLALLPGLAGGADTQYFGPGTRLTVL.

V gene TRBV28 combines with J gene TRBJ2-7; D gene unclear. CDR1 is MDHEN, CDR2 SYDVKM, per germline. The CDR3 spans 12 residues. Trimming pared 6 bases from V and 5 bases from J, leaving 11 bases between. DNA for the CDR3: TGTGCCAGCAGCCCGCTAGGCGACGAGCAGTACTTC. Amino acid sequence: CASSPLGDEQYF.

The chain uses TRBV20-1 and TRBJ1-2; D gene ambiguous. V lost 0 bases and J 2 bases, leaving 13 bases between the germline ends. This CDR3 contains 15 residues. The germline CDR1 and CDR2 sequences are DFQATT and SNEGSKA (reference sequence). The chain's CDR3 is CSARDLQGYNYGYTF. Written as DNA, the CDR3 is TGCAGTGCTAGAGATCTTCAAGGGTACAACTATGGCTACACCTTC.